These T cell receptor beta chains were read from a single sample in a study of control samples from healthy donors and cancer patients. Generated by immunoSEQ multiplex PCR, the TCRdb table keeps only in-frame clones and is missing some. Here the sample spans 85,000 to 95,000 clones, more than 85% being singletons. Sequenced: blood. The receptors come from a woman aged 25 to 45 in good health. Each CDR3 is given with its conserved first and last residue. The D gene is left open where the match is weak. Size is stated for part of the rows, as once, few or many counts, or as a class when the clone is expanded.

clone_size: once; j_call: TRBJ1-5; d_call: -; v_call: TRBV19; cdr3_aa: CASKPNADPGNQPQHF; cdr3_nt: TGTGCCAGTAAACCTAACGCGGACCCTGGCAATCAGCCCCAGCATTTT
clone_size: -; j_call: TRBJ2-7; d_call: TRBD2; v_call: TRBV20-1; cdr3_aa: CSAGGAHEQYF; cdr3_nt: TGCAGTGCCGGGGGGGCCCACGAGCAGTACTTC
clone_size: -; j_call: TRBJ2-1; d_call: -; v_call: TRBV4-2; cdr3_aa: CASSRIGGGHEQFF; cdr3_nt: TGTGCCAGCAGCCGAATAGGAGGGGGCCATGAGCAGTTCTTC
clone_size: -; j_call: TRBJ2-7; d_call: -; v_call: TRBV6-5; cdr3_aa: CASTWTRGGSYEQYF; cdr3_nt: TGTGCCAGCACTTGGACTCGAGGGGGCTCCTACGAGCAGTACTTC
clone_size: medium-sized; j_call: TRBJ1-3; d_call: -; v_call: TRBV2; cdr3_aa: CARTGAGNTIYF; cdr3_nt: TGTGCCCGGACCGGGGCTGGAAACACCATATATTTT
clone_size: -; j_call: TRBJ1-4; d_call: TRBD1; v_call: TRBV9; cdr3_aa: CASSDGTGAFNEKLFF; cdr3_nt: TGTGCCAGCAGCGACGGGACAGGGGCCTTTAATGAAAAACTGTTTTTT
clone_size: -; j_call: TRBJ1-5; d_call: -; v_call: TRBV7-8; cdr3_aa: CASSLVANSNQPQHF; cdr3_nt: TGTGCCAGCAGCTTAGTGGCCAATAGCAATCAGCCCCAGCATTTT
clone_size: -; j_call: TRBJ2-1; d_call: -; v_call: TRBV7-9; cdr3_aa: CASSPVGGQSSYNEQFF; cdr3_nt: TGTGCCAGCAGCCCAGTGGGGGGACAAAGCTCCTACAATGAGCAGTTCTTC
clone_size: -; j_call: TRBJ2-5; d_call: -; v_call: TRBV2; cdr3_aa: CASSRATVRQETQYF; cdr3_nt: TGTGCCAGCAGTCGTGCGACTGTTCGACAAGAGACCCAGTACTTC
clone_size: -; j_call: TRBJ2-1; d_call: -; v_call: TRBV6-5; cdr3_aa: CASKRGQGTSNEQFF; cdr3_nt: TGTGCCAGCAAAAGAGGGCAAGGGACCTCTAATGAGCAGTTCTTC
clone_size: -; j_call: TRBJ2-2; d_call: -; v_call: TRBV7-8; cdr3_aa: CASSLKYGESTGELFF; cdr3_nt: TGTGCCAGCAGCTTAAAGTATGGGGAGAGCACCGGGGAGCTGTTTTTT
clone_size: once; j_call: TRBJ2-1; d_call: TRBD2; v_call: TRBV10-2; cdr3_aa: CASSEGYGRAGNEQFF; cdr3_nt: TGCGCCAGCAGTGAGGGATACGGGAGGGCCGGCAATGAGCAGTTCTTC
clone_size: -; j_call: TRBJ1-1; d_call: TRBD1; v_call: TRBV10-1; cdr3_aa: CASSPGTGNTEAFF; cdr3_nt: TGCGCCAGCAGTCCCGGGACAGGGAACACTGAAGCTTTCTTT
clone_size: -; j_call: TRBJ1-5; d_call: -; v_call: TRBV18; cdr3_aa: CASSPPAVNQPQHF; cdr3_nt: TGTGCCAGCTCACCACCGGCCGTTAATCAGCCCCAGCATTTT
clone_size: -; j_call: TRBJ1-3; d_call: -; v_call: TRBV5-1; cdr3_aa: CASSTVGFPDTIYF; cdr3_nt: TGCGCCAGCTCCACCGTTGGGTTCCCCGACACCATATATTTT
clone_size: -; j_call: TRBJ1-6; d_call: TRBD1; v_call: TRBV2; cdr3_aa: CASSVTPGQNSPLHF; cdr3_nt: TGTGCCAGCAGCGTTACGCCGGGACAGAATTCACCCCTCCACTTT
clone_size: -; j_call: TRBJ1-1; d_call: TRBD1; v_call: TRBV30; cdr3_aa: CAWAGQGANTEAFF; cdr3_nt: TGTGCCTGGGCCGGACAGGGGGCGAACACTGAAGCTTTCTTT
clone_size: -; j_call: TRBJ2-7; d_call: TRBD1; v_call: TRBV5-4; cdr3_aa: CASSLPGGNNYEQYF; cdr3_nt: TGTGCCAGCAGCTTGCCAGGGGGTAATAACTACGAGCAGTACTTC
clone_size: -; j_call: TRBJ1-6; d_call: -; v_call: TRBV6-1; cdr3_aa: CASSETGTSNNSPLHF; cdr3_nt: TGTGCCAGCAGTGAAACCGGGACGTCTAATAATTCACCCCTCCACTTT
clone_size: -; j_call: TRBJ2-5; d_call: TRBD1; v_call: TRBV5-1; cdr3_aa: CASRTGTGGVEGREETQYF; cdr3_nt: TGCGCCAGCAGGACCGGGACAGGGGGCGTTGAGGGTCGGGAAGAGACCCAGTACTTC
clone_size: -; j_call: TRBJ1-5; d_call: -; v_call: TRBV2; cdr3_aa: CASRQGLSNQPQHF; cdr3_nt: TGTGCCAGCAGACAGGGCCTTAGCAATCAGCCCCAGCATTTT
clone_size: once; j_call: TRBJ2-3; d_call: TRBD2; v_call: TRBV24-1; cdr3_aa: CATSDASGRPHAQYF; cdr3_nt: TGTGCCACCAGTGACGCTAGCGGTCGCCCTCATGCGCAGTATTTT
clone_size: -; j_call: TRBJ2-3; d_call: -; v_call: TRBV11-2; cdr3_aa: CASSSPDGTDTQYF; cdr3_nt: TGTGCCAGCAGCTCACCCGACGGTACAGATACGCAGTATTTT
clone_size: -; j_call: TRBJ1-2; d_call: -; v_call: TRBV18; cdr3_aa: CASSEGTGTNYGYTF; cdr3_nt: TGTGCCAGCTCAGAGGGGACGGGTACTAACTATGGCTACACCTTC
clone_size: -; j_call: TRBJ1-5; d_call: -; v_call: TRBV30; cdr3_aa: CAWSVGTRKPQHF; cdr3_nt: TGTGCCTGGAGTGTAGGCACGAGGAAGCCCCAGCATTTT
clone_size: few; j_call: TRBJ2-7; d_call: -; v_call: TRBV5-5; cdr3_aa: CASSLSRGVYEQYF; cdr3_nt: TGTGCCAGCAGCTTGTCCAGGGGGGTCTACGAGCAGTACTTC
clone_size: -; j_call: TRBJ1-2; d_call: TRBD1; v_call: TRBV27; cdr3_aa: CASKPYGTEEGYTF; cdr3_nt: TGTGCCAGCAAACCTTACGGGACAGAGGAAGGCTACACCTTC
clone_size: -; j_call: TRBJ1-2; d_call: TRBD1; v_call: TRBV24-1; cdr3_aa: CATSAGPGQGRHGYTF; cdr3_nt: TGTGCCACCAGTGCGGGGCCGGGACAGGGGAGGCATGGCTACACCTTC
clone_size: -; j_call: TRBJ1-4; d_call: -; v_call: TRBV4-1; cdr3_aa: CASSHEPGRANEKLFF; cdr3_nt: TGCGCCAGCAGCCATGAACCCGGGAGGGCTAATGAAAAACTGTTTTTT
clone_size: -; j_call: TRBJ2-1; d_call: -; v_call: TRBV9; cdr3_aa: CASSGPRRGSYNEQFF; cdr3_nt: TGTGCCAGCAGCGGACCCAGGCGGGGATCCTACAATGAGCAGTTCTTC
clone_size: -; j_call: TRBJ1-3; d_call: -; v_call: TRBV30; cdr3_aa: CAWDRFSGNTIYF; cdr3_nt: TGTGCCTGGGACCGATTCTCTGGAAACACCATATATTTT
clone_size: once; j_call: TRBJ2-7; d_call: TRBD2; v_call: TRBV5-1; cdr3_aa: CASSLGLAGPTWEQYF; cdr3_nt: TGCGCCAGCAGCTTGGGACTAGCGGGTCCTACCTGGGAGCAGTACTTC
clone_size: -; j_call: TRBJ2-7; d_call: TRBD1; v_call: TRBV7-9; cdr3_aa: CASSPGQGFYEQYF; cdr3_nt: TGTGCCAGCAGCCCCGGACAGGGTTTCTACGAGCAGTACTTC
clone_size: once; j_call: TRBJ1-1; d_call: -; v_call: TRBV29-1; cdr3_aa: CSGFGTSTEAFF; cdr3_nt: TGCAGCGGATTCGGGACTAGCACTGAAGCTTTCTTT
clone_size: -; j_call: TRBJ1-3; d_call: -; v_call: TRBV2; cdr3_aa: CASSQTSNTIYF; cdr3_nt: TGTGCCAGCAGCCAGACGTCGAACACCATATATTTT
clone_size: -; j_call: TRBJ2-1; d_call: TRBD2; v_call: TRBV4-1; cdr3_aa: CASSQGTSGRAVYNEQFF; cdr3_nt: TGCGCCAGCAGCCAGGGGACTAGCGGGAGGGCGGTATACAATGAGCAGTTCTTC
clone_size: -; j_call: TRBJ1-2; d_call: -; v_call: TRBV11-1; cdr3_aa: CASSNTAFGYTF; cdr3_nt: TGTGCCAGCAGCAACACAGCTTTCGGCTACACCTTC
clone_size: -; j_call: TRBJ1-2; d_call: -; v_call: TRBV10-3; cdr3_aa: CAISGGPNYGYTF; cdr3_nt: TGTGCCATCTCTGGAGGTCCTAACTATGGCTACACCTTC
clone_size: -; j_call: TRBJ1-4; d_call: -; v_call: TRBV6-1; cdr3_aa: CASSEAGGRPEMKLFF; cdr3_nt: TGTGCCAGCAGTGAAGCGGGGGGCAGGCCCGAGATGAAACTGTTTTTT
clone_size: -; j_call: TRBJ1-2; d_call: -; v_call: TRBV19; cdr3_aa: CASSIDRTRDGYTF; cdr3_nt: TGTGCCAGTAGTATAGATCGGACCCGCGATGGCTACACCTTC
clone_size: -; j_call: TRBJ2-1; d_call: TRBD2; v_call: TRBV20-1; cdr3_aa: CSAGEGSSGYNEQFF; cdr3_nt: TGCAGTGCTGGTGAAGGTTCTAGCGGATACAATGAGCAGTTCTTC
clone_size: -; j_call: TRBJ1-5; d_call: -; v_call: TRBV15; cdr3_aa: CATSRDWRGNQPQHF; cdr3_nt: TGTGCCACCAGCAGAGATTGGCGGGGAAATCAGCCCCAGCATTTT
clone_size: -; j_call: TRBJ1-2; d_call: -; v_call: TRBV4-1; cdr3_aa: CASSQGTTQTYGYTF; cdr3_nt: TGCGCCAGCAGCCAAGGTACCACCCAAACCTATGGCTACACCTTC
clone_size: -; j_call: TRBJ2-1; d_call: TRBD2; v_call: TRBV7-9; cdr3_aa: CASSSGLAGRYNEQFF; cdr3_nt: TGTGCCAGCAGCTCGGGACTAGCGGGCCGCTACAATGAGCAGTTCTTC
clone_size: -; j_call: TRBJ2-1; d_call: -; v_call: TRBV7-6; cdr3_aa: CASSALSSVLRNEQFF; cdr3_nt: TGTGCCAGCAGCGCCTTAAGTTCGGTCCTACGCAATGAGCAGTTCTTC
clone_size: once; j_call: TRBJ2-1; d_call: TRBD1; v_call: TRBV5-1; cdr3_aa: CASSTRTGARRSSYNEQFF; cdr3_nt: TGCGCCAGCAGCACTCGGACAGGGGCCAGGCGAAGCTCCTACAATGAGCAGTTCTTC
clone_size: -; j_call: TRBJ2-7; d_call: TRBD1; v_call: TRBV6-5; cdr3_aa: CASRATGRLLEQYF; cdr3_nt: TGTGCCAGCAGAGCGACAGGGAGACTTTTGGAGCAGTACTTC